This T cell receptor beta chain was observed in a study of blood T cell repertoires in COVID-19. Looking at the study overall: Researchers got acute and convalescent COVID-19 samples from the United States, Italy and Spain.

Under the authors' procedure: Amplification with reference gene primers provided the estimates of nucleated cell counts. Measured with immunoSEQ multiplex PCR; TCRdb has only the in-frame clones, and not every one. That table supplies the V and J calls and clone size; D and trimming were determined from the DNA. The sample carries about 39,000 clones, approximately 89% recorded once. This clone came up once. The CDR3 has 16 amino acids. V was pared by 6 bases and J by 3 bases, with 21 bases between. CDR1 and CDR2 (germline): SGDLS, YYNGEE. This TCR derives from a man aged 50 or older with active COVID-19. The material sequenced was peripheral blood. The rearrangement joins TRBV9 to TRBJ1-2; possible D gene TRBD1, 6 bases. The CDR3 nucleotides read TGTGCCAGCAACGATTCCCCACACAGGGTAGACTATGGCTACACCTTC. Its protein is CASNDSPHRVDYGYTF.